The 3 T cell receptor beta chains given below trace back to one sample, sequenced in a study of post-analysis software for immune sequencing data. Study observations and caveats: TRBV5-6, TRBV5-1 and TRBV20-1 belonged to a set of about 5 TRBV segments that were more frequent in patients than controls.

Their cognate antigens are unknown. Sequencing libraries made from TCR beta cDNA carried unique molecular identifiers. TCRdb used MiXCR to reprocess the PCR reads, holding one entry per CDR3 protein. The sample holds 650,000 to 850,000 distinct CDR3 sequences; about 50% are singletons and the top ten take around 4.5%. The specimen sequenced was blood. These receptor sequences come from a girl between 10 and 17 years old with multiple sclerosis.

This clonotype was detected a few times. The CDR3 sequence: CSARGLADYYEQYF. In DNA, the CDR3 is TGCAGTGCTAGAGGTCTAGCTGACTACTACGAGCAGTACTTC. The rearrangement links TRBV20-1 to TRBJ2-7, with D perhaps matching TRBD2 (5 bases). CDR3 length equals 14 residues. CDR1 and CDR2 (germline): DFQATT, SNEGSKA (reference sequence). Trimming took 1 base from V and 3 from J, leaving 13 bases between them.

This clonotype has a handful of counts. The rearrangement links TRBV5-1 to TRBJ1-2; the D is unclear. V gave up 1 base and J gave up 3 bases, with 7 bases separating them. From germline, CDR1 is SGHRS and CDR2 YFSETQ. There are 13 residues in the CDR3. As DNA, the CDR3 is TGCGCCAGCAGCTTGCCGGATTACTATGGCTACACCTTC. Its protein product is CASSLPDYYGYTF.

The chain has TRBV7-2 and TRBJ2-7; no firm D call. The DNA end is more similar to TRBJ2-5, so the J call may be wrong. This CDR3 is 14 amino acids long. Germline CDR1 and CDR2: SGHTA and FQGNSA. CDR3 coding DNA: TGTGCCAGCAGCTCCCCCCCGGGTGGAGAGACCCAGTACTTC. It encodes CASSSPPGGETQYF.